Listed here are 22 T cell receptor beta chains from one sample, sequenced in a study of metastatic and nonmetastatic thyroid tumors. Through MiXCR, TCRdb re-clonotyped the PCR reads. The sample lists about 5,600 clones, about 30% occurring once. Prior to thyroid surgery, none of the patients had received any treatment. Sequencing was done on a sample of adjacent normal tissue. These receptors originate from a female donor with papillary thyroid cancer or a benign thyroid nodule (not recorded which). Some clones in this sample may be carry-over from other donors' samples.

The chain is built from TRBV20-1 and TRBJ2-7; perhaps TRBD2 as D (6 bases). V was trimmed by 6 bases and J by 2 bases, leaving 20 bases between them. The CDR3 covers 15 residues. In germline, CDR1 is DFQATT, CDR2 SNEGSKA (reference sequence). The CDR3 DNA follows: TGCAGTGCGATCAAAGGCGGGACCCCAGCCTACGAGCAGTACTTC. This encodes CSAIKGGTPAYEQYF.

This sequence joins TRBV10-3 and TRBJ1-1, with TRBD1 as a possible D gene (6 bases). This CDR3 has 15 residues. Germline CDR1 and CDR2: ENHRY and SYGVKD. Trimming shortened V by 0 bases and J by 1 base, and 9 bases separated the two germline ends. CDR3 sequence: CAISESQGQNTEAFF. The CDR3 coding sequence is TGTGCCATCAGTGAGTCACAGGGCCAGAACACTGAAGCTTTCTTT.

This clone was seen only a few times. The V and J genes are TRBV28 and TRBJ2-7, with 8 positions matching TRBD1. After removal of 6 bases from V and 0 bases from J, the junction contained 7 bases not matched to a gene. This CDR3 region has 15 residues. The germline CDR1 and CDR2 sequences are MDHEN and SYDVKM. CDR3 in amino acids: CASSYGTGSSYEQYF. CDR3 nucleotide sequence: TGTGCCAGCAGCTACGGGACAGGAAGCTCCTACGAGCAGTACTTC. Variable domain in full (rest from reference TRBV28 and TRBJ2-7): DVKVTQSSRYLVKRTGEKVFLECVQDMDHENMFWYRQDPGLGLRLIYFSYDVKMKEKGDIPEGYSVSREKKERFSLILESASTNQTSMYLCASSYGTGSSYEQYFGPGTRLTVT.

The CDR3 region has the DNA TGTGCCTGGAGCGGGAGGGAATCCTACGAGCAGTACGTC. Amino acids: CAWSGRESYEQYV. The chain has TRBV30 and TRBJ2-7; 8 nucleotides agree with TRBD2. Looked up from germline, CDR1 is GTSNPN and CDR2 is SVGIG (reference sequence). The V and J ends lost 3 bases and 1 base, in that order; junction bases with no gene match: 2. The CDR3 is made up of 13 amino acids.

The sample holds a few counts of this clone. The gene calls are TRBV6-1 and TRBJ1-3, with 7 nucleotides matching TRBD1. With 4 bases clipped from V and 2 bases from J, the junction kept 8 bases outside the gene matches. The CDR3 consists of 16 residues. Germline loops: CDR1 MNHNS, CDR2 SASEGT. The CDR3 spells CASSADRARAGNTIYF. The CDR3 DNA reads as TGTGCCAGCAGTGCCGACAGGGCTAGGGCTGGAAACACCATATATTTT.

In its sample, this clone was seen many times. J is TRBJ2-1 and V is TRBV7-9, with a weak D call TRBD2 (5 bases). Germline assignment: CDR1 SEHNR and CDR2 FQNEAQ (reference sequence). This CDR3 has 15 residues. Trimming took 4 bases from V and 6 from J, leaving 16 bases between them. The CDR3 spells CASSSLQLVGNEQFF. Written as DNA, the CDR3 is TGTGCCAGCAGCTCACTACAACTAGTGGGCAATGAGCAGTTCTTC.

CDR3 loop: CASSQDKGEQYF. For the CDR3, the DNA is TGCGCCAGCAGCCAAGATAAGGGCGAGCAGTACTTC. V is TRBV4-3 and J is TRBJ2-7, with D unclear. The CDR3 is 12 amino acids. The germline V and J ends were trimmed by 0 bases and 6 bases, with 6 bases remaining between them. Germline V gives CDR1 LGHNA, CDR2 YSLEER.

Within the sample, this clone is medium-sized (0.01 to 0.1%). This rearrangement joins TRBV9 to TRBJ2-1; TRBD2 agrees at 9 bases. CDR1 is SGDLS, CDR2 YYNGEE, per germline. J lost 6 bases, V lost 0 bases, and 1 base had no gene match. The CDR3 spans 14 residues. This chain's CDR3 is CASSVGTSANEQFF. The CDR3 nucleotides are TGTGCCAGCAGCGTAGGGACTAGCGCCAATGAGCAGTTCTTC.

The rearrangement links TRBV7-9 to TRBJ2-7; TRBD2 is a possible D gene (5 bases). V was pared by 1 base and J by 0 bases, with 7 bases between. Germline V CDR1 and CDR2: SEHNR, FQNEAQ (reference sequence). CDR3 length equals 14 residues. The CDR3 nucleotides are TGTGCCAGCAGCTTAGTTGGGAGCTCCTACGAGCAGTACTTC. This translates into CASSLVGSSYEQYF.

DNA of the CDR3: TGTGCCAGCAGTTTTTTCTGGGGCTCCTACGAGCAGTACTTC. Its translation: CASSFFWGSYEQYF. This chain uses TRBV12-3 or TRBV12-4 with TRBJ2-7; D unclear. Trimming left V 3 bases short and J 0 bases short, with 9 bases between. CDR3 length equals 14 residues.

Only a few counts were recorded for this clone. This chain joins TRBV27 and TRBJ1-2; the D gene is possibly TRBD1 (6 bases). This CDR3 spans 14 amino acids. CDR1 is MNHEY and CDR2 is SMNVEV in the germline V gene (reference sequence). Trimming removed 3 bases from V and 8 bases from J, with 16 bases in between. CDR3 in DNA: TGTGCCAGCAGTTTCGCCGGGGGGGCCAGGGGCTACACCTTC. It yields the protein CASSFAGGARGYTF.

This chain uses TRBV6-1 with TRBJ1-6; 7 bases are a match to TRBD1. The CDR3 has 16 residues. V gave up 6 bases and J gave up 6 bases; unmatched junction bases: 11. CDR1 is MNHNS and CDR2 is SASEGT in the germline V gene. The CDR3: CASRRKSTGSNSPLHF. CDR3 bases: TGTGCCAGCAGACGCAAATCGACAGGGAGTAATTCACCCCTCCACTTT.

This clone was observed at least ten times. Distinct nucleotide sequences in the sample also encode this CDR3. The CDR3 spells CATSSFPKRGADTDTQYF. The DNA of the CDR3 is TGTGCCACCAGCAGCTTCCCTAAGAGGGGGGCTGACACAGATACGCAGTATTTT. This sequence joins TRBV15 and TRBJ2-3; D may correspond to TRBD1 or TRBD2 (6 bases each). Trimming stripped 3 bases from V and 2 bases from J, with 21 bases between. The CDR3 runs 18 residues. From germline, CDR1 is LNHNV and CDR2 YYDKDF (reference sequence).

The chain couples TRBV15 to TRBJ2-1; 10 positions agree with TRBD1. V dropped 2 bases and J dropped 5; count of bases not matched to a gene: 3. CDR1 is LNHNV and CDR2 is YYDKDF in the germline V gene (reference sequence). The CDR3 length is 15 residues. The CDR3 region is CATSRRTGGNNEQFF. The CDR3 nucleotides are TGTGCCACCAGCAGACGGACAGGGGGGAACAATGAGCAGTTCTTC.

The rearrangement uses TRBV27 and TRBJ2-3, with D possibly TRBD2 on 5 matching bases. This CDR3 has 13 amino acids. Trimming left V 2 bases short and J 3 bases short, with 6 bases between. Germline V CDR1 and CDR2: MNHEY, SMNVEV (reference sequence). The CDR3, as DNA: TGTGCCAGCAGTTTACCGGGGACAGATACGCAGTATTTT. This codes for CASSLPGTDTQYF.

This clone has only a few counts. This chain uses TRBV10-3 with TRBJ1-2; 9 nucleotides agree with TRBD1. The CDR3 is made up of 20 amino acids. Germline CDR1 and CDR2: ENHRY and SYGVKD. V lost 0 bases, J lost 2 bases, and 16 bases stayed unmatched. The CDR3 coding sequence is TGTGCCATCAGTGAGTCTGATATACTAGACAGGGGGGCGGACAACTATGGCTACACCTTC. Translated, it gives CAISESDILDRGADNYGYTF.

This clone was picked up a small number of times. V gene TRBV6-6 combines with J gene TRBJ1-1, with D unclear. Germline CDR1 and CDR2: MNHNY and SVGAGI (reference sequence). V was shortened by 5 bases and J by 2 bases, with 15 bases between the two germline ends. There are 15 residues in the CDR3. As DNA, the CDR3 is TGTGCCAGCAGTCTCACCCGTACAGCTAACACTGAAGCTTTCTTT. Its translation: CASSLTRTANTEAFF.

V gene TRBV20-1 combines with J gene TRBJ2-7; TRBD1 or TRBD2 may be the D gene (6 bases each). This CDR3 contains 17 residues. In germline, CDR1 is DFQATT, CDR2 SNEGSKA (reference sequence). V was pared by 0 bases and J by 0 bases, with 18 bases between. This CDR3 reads CSARDPSGATFSYEQYF. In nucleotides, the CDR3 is TGCAGTGCTAGAGATCCCTCGGGGGCGACCTTCTCCTACGAGCAGTACTTC.

CDR3: CASSLRESTDTQYF. The DNA of the CDR3 is TGTGCCAGCAGCTTGCGGGAGAGCACAGATACGCAGTATTTT. This chain links TRBV6-2 or TRBV6-3 with TRBJ2-3; TRBD2 agrees at 7 bases. CDR3 length: 14 amino acids. The V and J ends lost 6 bases and 0 bases, in that order; junction bases with no gene match: 3. Per germline, CDR1 MNHEY and CDR2 SVGEGT.

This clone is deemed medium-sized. The CDR3 here is CSAKREASTDTQYF. The CDR3 DNA sequence: TGCAGTGCAAAGAGGGAAGCTAGCACAGATACGCAGTATTTT. The rearrangement joins TRBV20-1 to TRBJ2-3; D is possibly TRBD2 (5 bases). The CDR3 sequence is 14 residues long. Trimming took 6 bases from V and 0 from J, leaving 13 bases between them. Per the germline V gene, CDR1 is DFQATT and CDR2 is SNEGSKA (reference sequence).

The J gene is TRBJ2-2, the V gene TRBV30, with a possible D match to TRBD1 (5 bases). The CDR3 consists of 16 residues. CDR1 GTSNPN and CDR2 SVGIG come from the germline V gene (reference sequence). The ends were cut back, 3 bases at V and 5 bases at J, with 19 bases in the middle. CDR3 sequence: CAWRGSLGRATGELFF. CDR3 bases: TGTGCCTGGAGAGGTTCTTTAGGCAGGGCAACCGGGGAGCTGTTTTTT.

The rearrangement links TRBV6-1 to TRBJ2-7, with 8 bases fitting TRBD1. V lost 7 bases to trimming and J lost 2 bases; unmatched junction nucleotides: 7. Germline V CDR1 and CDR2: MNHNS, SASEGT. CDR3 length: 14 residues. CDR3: CASIFGQGPYEQYF. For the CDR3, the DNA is TGTGCCAGCATTTTCGGACAGGGTCCCTACGAGCAGTACTTC.